This passage covers 4 T cell receptor beta chains from one sample sequenced in a study of shared clonotypes between healthy human individuals. Naive CD8 cells, CD45RO-negative and positively selected for CCR7, excluded terminally differentiated effector memory CD45RA+ cells. Only in-frame clones appear in the TCRdb table, and some are missing; sequencing was by immunoSEQ multiplex PCR. The sample consists of more than 2 million clones, 93% of them appearing once. The sequenced sample consisted of naive CD8+ T cells from PBMCs. All receptors come from a man younger than 35 in good health. Some clones in this sample may be carry-over from other donors' samples.

Here the CDR3 DNA reads TGCGCCAGCAGCCAAGATCTTCCTAAGGCGAACACCGGGGAGCTGTTTTTT. Translating it yields CASSQDLPKANTGELFF. This chain joins TRBV4-1 and TRBJ2-2, with unresolved D. CDR3 length: 17 residues. Germline V gives CDR1 MGHRA, CDR2 YSYEKL. V dropped 0 bases and J dropped 0 bases, with 11 bases sitting between them.

V usage is TRBV27 and J usage is TRBJ2-3, with D unresolved. Between the trimmed V and J ends, which lost 8 bases and 2 bases, there was a span of 29 bases. CDR1 and CDR2 (germline): MNHEY, SMNVEV (reference sequence). This CDR3 region has 19 residues. CDR3 in amino acids: CASLRLGRLEGYDTDTQYF. The CDR3, as DNA: TGTGCCAGCCTAAGGCTAGGGCGGCTAGAAGGGTATGACACAGATACGCAGTATTTT.

V usage is TRBV11-2 and J usage is TRBJ1-3; possible D gene TRBD1, 6 bases. Germline-derived CDR1 and CDR2 are SGHAT and FQNNGV. This CDR3 comprises 14 residues. V was cut by 3 bases and J by 4 bases, with 10 bases left in between. The CDR3 nucleotides read TGTGCCAGCAGCTTCTCACAGGGCGGAAACACCATATATTTT. It encodes CASSFSQGGNTIYF. Full variable domain (rest looked up from reference TRBV11-2 and TRBJ1-3): EAGVAQSPRYKIIEKRQSVAFWCNPISGHATLYWYQQILGQGPKLLIQFQNNGVVDDSQLPKDRFSAERLKGVDSTLKIQPAKLEDSAVYLCASSFSQGGNTIYFGEGSWLTVV.

The CDR3 loop reads CASNVGQGFSEQYF. DNA of the CDR3: TGTGCCAGCAATGTAGGACAGGGGTTCAGCGAGCAGTACTTC. This sequence joins TRBV19 and TRBJ2-7; TRBD1 matches at 9 bases. The germline V gene has CDR1 LNHDA and CDR2 SQIVND (reference sequence). Trimming took 9 bases from V and 6 from J; bases not matched to a gene: 12. The CDR3 runs 14 residues.